This T cell receptor (beta chain) came from a study of cytomegalovirus exposure and HLA in healthy donors. CDR1 is LGHNA and CDR2 is YNFKEQ in the germline V gene. This CDR3 comprises 15 residues. V dropped 2 bases and J dropped 4; count of bases not matched to a gene: 5. A multiplex PCR was run with 60 Vbeta primers and 13 Jbeta primers. Profiling relied on immunoSEQ multiplex PCR, and the TCRdb table lists in-frame clones only, not all of them. The sample consists of 110,000 to 150,000 clones, over 65% of them appearing once. The rearrangement joins TRBV4-2 to TRBJ1-2; 9 nucleotides align to TRBD1. Sequenced sample: PBMCs. The receptor's source is a young man in good health and CMV-seropositive. The chain's CDR3 is CASSQSDRGPYGYTF. The CDR3 DNA reads as TGTGCCAGCAGCCAATCGGACAGGGGACCCTATGGCTACACCTTC.